These T cell receptor beta chains were read from a single sample in a study of blood T cell repertoires in COVID-19. Measured with immunoSEQ multiplex PCR; TCRdb has only the in-frame clones, and not every one. The sample contains more than 80,000 clones, 80% of which appear only once. Source material: peripheral blood. Source of these receptors: a human donor in a cohort sampled during active COVID-19. The CDR3 runs from the conserved cysteine through the conserved F or W. D genes are given only for firm matches. Size values are once, few and many counts, or a class for expanded clones, and some rows have none.

j_call d_call v_call clone_size cdr3_nt cdr3_aa
TRBJ1-1 NA TRBV28 few TGTGCCAGCAGTTTGGGAGGATCGTGGACTGAAGCTTTCTTT CASSLGGSWTEAFF
TRBJ1-3 NA TRBV6-1 NA TGTGCCAGCAGTGAAGCGCTCGGGTACTCTGGAAACACCATATATTTT CASSEALGYSGNTIYF
TRBJ2-1 TRBD2 TRBV7-3 NA TGTGCCAGCAGCTTCCTGACTAGCGGGAGGGGTGAGCAGTTCTTC CASSFLTSGRGEQFF
TRBJ1-2 NA TRBV7-9 NA TGTGCCAGCAGTTCACGGACAGAACAGAACTATGGCTACACCTTC CASSSRTEQNYGYTF
TRBJ2-3 NA TRBV27 few TGTGCCAGCAGGTCCGTCGGGGGAAGGACAGATACGCAGTATTTT CASRSVGGRTDTQYF
TRBJ1-1 NA TRBV27 NA TGTGCCAGCAGCCCGGGAGGGGGGTACACTGAAGCTTTCTTT CASSPGGGYTEAFF
TRBJ2-2 NA TRBV5-1 NA TGCGCCAGCAGCTCCGGACAGCTTTCGAACACCGGGGAGCTGTTTTTT CASSSGQLSNTGELFF
TRBJ2-5 TRBD2 TRBV5-1 NA TGCGCCAGCAGCTTGGGGGGACTAGCGGGGTCCCAAGAGACCCAGTACTTC CASSLGGLAGSQETQYF
TRBJ1-2 TRBD1 TRBV2 NA TGTGCCAGCACCCGAGGGAAAGGACAGGGACTATATGGCTACACCTTC CASTRGKGQGLYGYTF
TRBJ2-1 TRBD1 TRBV10-2 NA TGCGCCAGCCGGGGACAGGGGTCCTACAATGAGCAGTTCTTC CASRGQGSYNEQFF
TRBJ2-2 TRBD2 TRBV6-6 NA TGTGCCAGCAGTCCACTAGCGGGGGCTATGAACACCGGGGAGCTGTTTTTT CASSPLAGAMNTGELFF